The 15 T cell receptor beta chains in this list originate from one sample, sequenced in a study of T cells in tumors and immune-related adverse events (dated by TCRdb to the early 2020s). The protocol used for the library was the immunoSEQ multiplex PCR assay. What TCRdb holds here is the immuneACCESS table cut down to in-frame rearrangements. Part of the clones is not present; checked against another copy, under half of the missing clones reflect an unresolved V gene, and the others are unexplained. The sample table contains about 22,000 clones; only one count was recorded for under 95% of them. About 1.4% of the sample is held by the ten biggest clonotypes. This specimen's treatment or condition label, per the study, means: nivolumab (PD-1 blockade) given before sampling. The sequenced sample was lymph node tissue, obtained from a patient treated with anti-PD-1 therapy. These receptors were taken from a female donor with metastatic renal cell carcinoma.

The chain employs TRBV19 and TRBJ2-3, with 8 bases aligning to TRBD2. Germline V CDR1 and CDR2: LNHDA, SQIVND (reference sequence). Trimming took 3 bases from V and 4 from J; bases not matched to a gene: 9. The CDR3 runs 16 residues. CDR3 amino acids: CASSMLGLAGADTQYF. CDR3 DNA sequence: TGTGCCAGTAGTATGCTGGGGCTAGCGGGTGCAGATACGCAGTATTTT.

The gene calls are TRBV7-8 and TRBJ1-3; tentative D call: TRBD1 (5 bases). CDR1 is SGHVS and CDR2 is FQNEAQ in the germline V gene. The CDR3 length is 15 residues. V lost 1 base, J lost 7 bases, and 14 bases lay in between. DNA for the CDR3: TGTGCCAGCAGCTTAGTATGGGGGTTTGGCAACACCATATATTTT. It encodes CASSLVWGFGNTIYF.

This clone was observed a handful of times. The rearrangement links TRBV6-6 to TRBJ2-1; tentative D call: TRBD2 (5 bases). Germline CDR1 is MNHNY and CDR2 is SVGAGI (reference sequence). V lost 0 bases to trimming and J lost 3 bases, with 6 bases between them. The CDR3 is 14 amino acids. CDR3 loop: CASSYSRVYNEQFF. CDR3 coding DNA: TGTGCCAGCAGTTACTCGCGGGTCTACAATGAGCAGTTCTTC.

This chain joins TRBV9 and TRBJ1-1, with a weak D call TRBD1 (5 bases). CDR1 and CDR2 from the germline V gene are SGDLS and YYNGEE. V was pared by 0 bases and J by 7 bases, with 13 bases between. The CDR3 runs 14 residues. The CDR3: CASSVVPRQSEAFF. CDR3 DNA sequence: TGTGCCAGCAGCGTAGTACCCAGACAGAGTGAAGCTTTCTTT.

The genes are TRBV9 and TRBJ2-5, with D possibly TRBD2 on 6 matching bases. CDR1 is SGDLS and CDR2 is YYNGEE in the germline V gene. V lost 7 bases and J 7 bases, leaving 17 bases between the germline ends. The CDR3 length is 13 residues. CDR3 protein: CASGSGVTGTQYF. DNA of the CDR3: TGTGCCAGCGGATCGGGAGTTACTGGGACCCAGTACTTC. Looking up the rest from reference TRBV9 and TRBJ2-5 gives the full variable domain: DSGVTQTPKHLITATGQRVTLRCSPRSGDLSVYWYQQSLDQGLQFLIQYYNGEERAKGNILERFSAQQFPDLHSELNLSSLELGDSALYFCASGSGVTGTQYFGPGTRLLVL.

This chain connects TRBV11-2 to TRBJ2-6, with unresolved D. Germline assignment: CDR1 SGHAT and CDR2 FQNNGV. The CDR3 consists of 12 residues. The V end was cut by 4 bases, the J end by 2 bases, with 0 bases between. The CDR3 nucleotides are TGTGCCAGCAGCTCTGGGGCCAACGTCCTGACTTTC. Residues: CASSSGANVLTF.

CDR3 DNA: TGTGCCAGCAGCTTTAGCGGGAGTTTGGATACGCAGTATTTT. Encoded protein: CASSFSGSLDTQYF. The V gene is TRBV5-6, the J gene TRBJ2-3, with 9 bases lining up with TRBD2. After removal of 2 bases from V and 6 bases from J, the junction contained 4 bases not matched to a gene. CDR3 length equals 14 residues. The germline V gene has CDR1 SGHDT and CDR2 YYEEEE.

CDR3 in DNA: TGTGCCAGCAGCTATAGGGGGCAAGTTTTGGATGAGCAGTTCTTC. This sequence encodes CASSYRGQVLDEQFF. The chain joins TRBV11-1 to TRBJ2-1; 7 nucleotides align to TRBD1. CDR1 and CDR2 (germline): SGHAT, FQDESV (reference sequence). V trimming: 4 bases; J trimming: 8 bases; junction bases outside the gene matches: 11. The CDR3 runs to 15 residues. Full variable domain (missing parts from reference TRBV11-1 and TRBJ2-1): EAEVAQSPRYKITEKSQAVAFWCDPISGHATLYWYRQILGQGPELLVQFQDESVVDDSQLPKDRFSAERLKGVDSTLKIQPAELGDSAMYLCASSYRGQVLDEQFFGPGTRLTVL.

The chain employs TRBV6-5 and TRBJ2-7, with 8 bases aligning to TRBD1. V lost 5 bases to trimming and J lost 4 bases; unmatched junction nucleotides: 10. CDR1 and CDR2 (germline): MNHEY, SVGAGI. This CDR3 is 15 amino acids long. The CDR3 coding sequence is TGTGCCAGCAGTACCGCAGGGGGCAGTGGGTACGAGCAGTACTTC. Its translation is CASSTAGGSGYEQYF.

This chain uses TRBV5-6 with TRBJ2-7; 8 nucleotides line up with TRBD1. The CDR3 covers 15 residues. In germline, CDR1 is SGHDT, CDR2 YYEEEE. J gave up 2 bases and V 3 bases, and 7 bases lay outside the gene matches. For the CDR3, the DNA is TGTGCCAGCAGCTACGGACAGGGCGGCCCCTACGAGCAGTACTTC. It specifies CASSYGQGGPYEQYF.

This chain links TRBV5-1 with TRBJ2-2, with a tentative D call TRBD2 (6 bases). The CDR3 consists of 16 residues. CDR1 and CDR2 from the germline V gene are SGHRS and YFSETQ. The V end was cut by 4 bases, the J end by 2 bases, with 15 bases between. CDR3 DNA sequence: TGCGCCAGCAGCCTGACCGGGACTTTCAACACCGGGGAGCTGTTTTTT. It is translated as CASSLTGTFNTGELFF.

The rearrangement joins TRBV19 to TRBJ2-3, with 7 bases matching TRBD2. With V trimmed by 5 bases and J by 3 bases, 8 bases remained unmatched. The CDR3 is 15 residues long. The germline gives CDR1 LNHDA, CDR2 SQIVND (reference sequence). CDR3 loop: CASSDPGRETDTQYF. The CDR3 nucleotides read TGTGCCAGTAGTGACCCGGGGCGGGAGACAGATACGCAGTATTTT.

The chain combines TRBV4-1 with TRBJ2-4; 10 nucleotides agree with TRBD1. V shed 2 bases, J shed 9 bases, and the junction held 7 bases outside the gene matches. Per the germline V gene, CDR1 is MGHRA and CDR2 is YSYEKL. This CDR3 contains 15 residues. Here the CDR3 DNA reads TGCGCCAGCAGCCAACGGGGGACAGGGGATGCCATTCAGTACTTC. Amino acid sequence: CASSQRGTGDAIQYF.

The V call is TRBV5-1, the J call TRBJ2-3; 10 bases map to TRBD2. V lost 4 bases, J lost 8 bases, and 10 bases stayed unmatched. CDR1 SGHRS and CDR2 YFSETQ come from the germline V gene. CDR3 size: 15 residues. DNA of the CDR3: TGCGCCAGCAGCATACTAGCGGGGCCTGAAGGTACGCAGTATTTT. This encodes CASSILAGPEGTQYF.

The rearrangement joins TRBV7-6 to TRBJ2-1; possible D gene TRBD1, 6 bases. The CDR3 contains 17 residues. From germline, CDR1 is SGHVS and CDR2 FNYEAQ. The V end was cut by 4 bases, the J end by 0 bases, with 16 bases between. CDR3: CASSYEPGTRSYNEQFF. Here the CDR3 DNA reads TGTGCCAGCAGCTACGAGCCCGGGACACGCTCCTACAATGAGCAGTTCTTC.